This TCR beta chain was captured by sequencing in a study of blood T cell repertoires in COVID-19. Study-level information: Donors in the United States, Italy and Spain gave samples during acute or convalescent COVID-19.

The authors' processing: Counts of nucleated cells, estimated from reference gene primer amplification, were obtained. TCRdb's copy holds only in-frame clones and misses some; the assay was immunoSEQ multiplex PCR. V, J and clone size were drawn from that table, and D and trimming were deduced from the DNA. Of roughly 250,000 clones listed, just over 90% were seen once; the top ten hold around 2%. Trimming pared 3 bases from V and 2 bases from J, leaving 26 bases between. This CDR3 is built from 18 residues. CDR1 and CDR2 (germline): GTSNPN, SVGIG (reference sequence). Cohorts were determined from participant-reported clinical history.

V gene TRBV30 combines with J gene TRBJ2-7, with D possibly matching TRBD2 (6 bases). The receptor was derived from a woman younger than 35 who had recovered from COVID-19. Specimen: PBMCs or T cells enriched from blood (not recorded which). DNA of the CDR3: TGTGCCTGGAGGCCGGTTGGGCCTGGGGAGGTTCCGACCTACGAGCAGTACTTC. Translating it yields CAWRPVGPGEVPTYEQYF.